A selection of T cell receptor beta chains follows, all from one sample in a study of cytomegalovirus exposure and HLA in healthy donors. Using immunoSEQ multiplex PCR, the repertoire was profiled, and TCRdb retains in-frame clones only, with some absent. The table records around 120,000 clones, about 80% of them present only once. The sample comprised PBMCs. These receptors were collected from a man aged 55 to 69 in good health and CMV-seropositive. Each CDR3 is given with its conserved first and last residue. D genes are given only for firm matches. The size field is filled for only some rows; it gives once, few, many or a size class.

DNA: TGTGCCAGCAGCCTTCGACAGGGGCTCACAGATACGCAGTATTTT
CDR3: CASSLRQGLTDTQYF
V: TRBV11-3
D: TRBD1
size: -
J: TRBJ2-3

DNA: TGTGCCAGCAGTTACCCGGTCTTGGGCACAGATACGCAGTATTTT
CDR3: CASSYPVLGTDTQYF
V: TRBV6-6
D: -
size: -
J: TRBJ2-3

DNA: TGTGCCAGCAGCGTCACCGGGACATCGAACACTGAAGCTTTCTTT
CDR3: CASSVTGTSNTEAFF
V: TRBV7-3
D: -
size: -
J: TRBJ1-1

DNA: TGTGCCAGCAGCCTGCGGGGGGGCTACCTAGCCAAAAACATTCAGTACTTC
CDR3: CASSLRGGYLAKNIQYF
V: TRBV14
D: TRBD2
size: few
J: TRBJ2-4

DNA: TGCAGCGCGACAGGAACGGCCTACGAGCAGTACTTC
CDR3: CSATGTAYEQYF
V: TRBV29-1
D: -
size: once
J: TRBJ2-7

DNA: TGTGCCTGGAGTGTGACAGGGGGAGCTGGAAACACCATATATTTT
CDR3: CAWSVTGGAGNTIYF
V: TRBV30
D: TRBD1
size: once
J: TRBJ1-3

DNA: TGTGCCAGCAGCTCGGGACAGGTAGAAGCTTTCTTT
CDR3: CASSSGQVEAFF
V: TRBV7-2
D: TRBD1
size: -
J: TRBJ1-1

DNA: TGCGCCTGGAGTGACAGGAACCCCTACGAGCAGTACTTC
CDR3: CAWSDRNPYEQYF
V: TRBV30
D: -
size: once
J: TRBJ2-7

DNA: TGTGCCAGCAGGGGCTGGTCGGGGGGCAATCAGCCCCAGCATTTT
CDR3: CASRGWSGGNQPQHF
V: TRBV2
D: -
size: -
J: TRBJ1-5

DNA: TGTGCCAGCGGCAAAACACTAGCGGGGGGGAACACAGATACGCAGTATTTT
CDR3: CASGKTLAGGNTDTQYF
V: TRBV9
D: TRBD2
size: -
J: TRBJ2-3

DNA: TGCGCCAGCAAGCAGAACACTGAAGCTTTCTTT
CDR3: CASKQNTEAFF
V: TRBV10-1
D: -
size: -
J: TRBJ1-1

DNA: TGTGCCAGCAGTGAAGCCCTGGGACAGTACAATGAGCAGTTCTTC
CDR3: CASSEALGQYNEQFF
V: TRBV2
D: TRBD1
size: -
J: TRBJ2-1

DNA: TGTGCCTGGAGCGGCCAGGGGGAGACCCGGTACTTC
CDR3: CAWSGQGETRYF
V: TRBV30
D: TRBD1
size: -
J: TRBJ2-5

DNA: TGTGCCAGTAGTACGCTAGCCAGGGAGCTGTTTTTT
CDR3: CASSTLARELFF
V: TRBV19
D: -
size: few
J: TRBJ2-2

DNA: TGTGCCAGCAGCTTTGGTAGAGGAAGCAATCAGCCCCAGCATTTT
CDR3: CASSFGRGSNQPQHF
V: TRBV5-4
D: -
size: -
J: TRBJ1-5

DNA: TGTGCCAGCAGGTTCAGGGGTAATCAGCCCCAGCATTTT
CDR3: CASRFRGNQPQHF
V: TRBV2
D: -
size: -
J: TRBJ1-5

DNA: TGTGCCAGCAGCCGGAGACAAACAGGGGCCACTGAAGCTTTCTTT
CDR3: CASSRRQTGATEAFF
V: TRBV7-9
D: TRBD1
size: -
J: TRBJ1-1

DNA: TGTGCCAGCAACCTATACAGGGGCCCTGAAGCTTTCTTT
CDR3: CASNLYRGPEAFF
V: TRBV2
D: TRBD1
size: -
J: TRBJ1-1

DNA: TGTGCCAGCAGTTACTCAGCTTTCTCTGGAAACACCATATATTTT
CDR3: CASSYSAFSGNTIYF
V: TRBV6-5
D: -
size: -
J: TRBJ1-3

DNA: TGTGCCAGCAGCTTGCTAGGGCTAGCGGGCTACAATGAGCAGTTCTTC
CDR3: CASSLLGLAGYNEQFF
V: TRBV5-6
D: TRBD2
size: few
J: TRBJ2-1

DNA: TGTGCCAGCAAGCGGACAGCCCAAGAGACCCAGTACTTC
CDR3: CASKRTAQETQYF
V: TRBV2
D: -
size: -
J: TRBJ2-5

DNA: TGTGCCAGCAGGCCGACCAGGGTTCCTGAAGCTTTCTTT
CDR3: CASRPTRVPEAFF
V: TRBV6-5
D: -
size: -
J: TRBJ1-1

DNA: TGTGCCAGCAGAGCCGGCGGGGGGGGTGGGACCCAGTACTTC
CDR3: CASRAGGGGGTQYF
V: TRBV2
D: TRBD2
size: -
J: TRBJ2-5

DNA: TGTGCCAGCAGCCGAATCCTGGCGGGAGGGGTTTACGAGCAGTACTTC
CDR3: CASSRILAGGVYEQYF
V: TRBV5-4
D: TRBD2
size: -
J: TRBJ2-7

DNA: TGTGCCAGCAGGAGACAGGGGGAAACCTACGAGCAGTACTTC
CDR3: CASRRQGETYEQYF
V: TRBV7-9
D: TRBD1
size: -
J: TRBJ2-7

DNA: TGCGCCAGCAGCCCCGGGGGAAAAGAGACCCAGTACTTC
CDR3: CASSPGGKETQYF
V: TRBV5-1
D: -
size: few
J: TRBJ2-5

DNA: TGCGCCAGCAGCTTGGGCCGCCCCGGTATGGCACAGGGCTCCTACAATGAGCAGTTCTTC
CDR3: CASSLGRPGMAQGSYNEQFF
V: TRBV5-1
D: -
size: -
J: TRBJ2-1

DNA: TGCGCCAGCAGCCCCCACAGGGGGCGGTCTAATGAAAAACTGTTTTTT
CDR3: CASSPHRGRSNEKLFF
V: TRBV5-1
D: TRBD1
size: -
J: TRBJ1-4

DNA: TGTGCCAGCAGCGTAGGAGCGGGGGGGTTCCGACAAGAGACCCAGTACTTC
CDR3: CASSVGAGGFRQETQYF
V: TRBV9
D: TRBD2
size: -
J: TRBJ2-5

DNA: TGCGCCAGCAGCCCAGGGGGAGCCTTACTGAGGGGCTACACCTTC
CDR3: CASSPGGALLRGYTF
V: TRBV5-1
D: TRBD1
size: few
J: TRBJ1-2

DNA: TGTGCCAGCTCACTTCTGGTGCAGGCTATTAATCAGCCCCAGCATTTT
CDR3: CASSLLVQAINQPQHF
V: TRBV18
D: -
size: -
J: TRBJ1-5

DNA: TGTGCCAGCAGTGTCCGTGGGGACAGGGGGCCGTATCGTCAGCCCCAGCATTTT
CDR3: CASSVRGDRGPYRQPQHF
V: TRBV27
D: TRBD1
size: -
J: TRBJ1-5

DNA: TGTGCCAGTAGAGGCCGGGACAACCGTTACACAGATACGCAGTATTTT
CDR3: CASRGRDNRYTDTQYF
V: TRBV19
D: -
size: -
J: TRBJ2-3

DNA: TGTGCCAGCAGTGAAGGGACTAGCGTTTACGATGAGCAGTTCTTC
CDR3: CASSEGTSVYDEQFF
V: TRBV2
D: TRBD2
size: -
J: TRBJ2-1

DNA: TGTGCCAGTAGTTCCCAGGGAGCGGGAGTTTACAATGAGCAGTTCTTC
CDR3: CASSSQGAGVYNEQFF
V: TRBV19
D: TRBD2
size: -
J: TRBJ2-1

DNA: TGCGCCAGCAGTGAGTGGAGAGACACCGGGGAGCTGTTTTTT
CDR3: CASSEWRDTGELFF
V: TRBV10-1
D: -
size: -
J: TRBJ2-2

DNA: TGTGCCAGCAGCTGGGACAGGGCCGGCACTGAAGCTTTCTTT
CDR3: CASSWDRAGTEAFF
V: TRBV9
D: TRBD1
size: -
J: TRBJ1-1

DNA: TGTGCCAGCAGCGGTAGACAGGATAGCAATCAGCCCCAGCATTTT
CDR3: CASSGRQDSNQPQHF
V: TRBV6-1
D: -
size: -
J: TRBJ1-5

DNA: TGTGCCTGGAGTGTACGAGACAGCACTAATTCACCCCTCCACTTT
CDR3: CAWSVRDSTNSPLHF
V: TRBV30
D: -
size: -
J: TRBJ1-6

DNA: TGTGCCAGCAGCCCCCGGACTAGCGGGGAGAGCACAGATACGCAGTATTTT
CDR3: CASSPRTSGESTDTQYF
V: TRBV7-9
D: TRBD2
size: -
J: TRBJ2-3

DNA: TGTGCCAGCAGTTACTCGGGGGGGGATCAGCCCCAGCATTTT
CDR3: CASSYSGGDQPQHF
V: TRBV6-5
D: -
size: few
J: TRBJ1-5

DNA: TGTGCCAGCAGTTACTCGGAGCCAGACTATGGCTACACCTTC
CDR3: CASSYSEPDYGYTF
V: TRBV6-6
D: -
size: -
J: TRBJ1-2

DNA: TGTGCCAGCAGTTCCTCCTTAGGCAGGATCTCCTATGGCTACACCTTC
CDR3: CASSSSLGRISYGYTF
V: TRBV6-5
D: -
size: -
J: TRBJ1-2

DNA: TGTGCCAGCAGTCCCGTACTAGCGGGGGCCTACTACGAGCAGTACTTC
CDR3: CASSPVLAGAYYEQYF
V: TRBV27
D: TRBD2
size: once
J: TRBJ2-7

DNA: TGCAGCGTTGCAATGAGGACACCGAGAAACATTCAGTACTTC
CDR3: CSVAMRTPRNIQYF
V: TRBV29-1
D: -
size: -
J: TRBJ2-4

DNA: TGTGCCAGCTCACGGGGGGATATGAACACTGAAGCTTTCTTT
CDR3: CASSRGDMNTEAFF
V: TRBV18
D: -
size: -
J: TRBJ1-1

DNA: TGCGCCAGCAGCCATCCAACAGGTTTACTTACGAACACTGAAGCTTTCTTT
CDR3: CASSHPTGLLTNTEAFF
V: TRBV4-1
D: -
size: -
J: TRBJ1-1